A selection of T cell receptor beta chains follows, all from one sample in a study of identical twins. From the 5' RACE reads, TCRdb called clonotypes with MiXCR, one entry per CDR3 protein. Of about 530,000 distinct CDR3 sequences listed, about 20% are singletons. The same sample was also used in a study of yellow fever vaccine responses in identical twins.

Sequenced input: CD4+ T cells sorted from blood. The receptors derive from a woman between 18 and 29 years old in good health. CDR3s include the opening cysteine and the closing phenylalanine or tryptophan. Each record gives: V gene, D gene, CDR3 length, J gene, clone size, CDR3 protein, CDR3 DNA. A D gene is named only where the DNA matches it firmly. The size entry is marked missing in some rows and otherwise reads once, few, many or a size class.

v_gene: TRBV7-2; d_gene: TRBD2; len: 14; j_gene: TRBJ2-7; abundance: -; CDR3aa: CASSRTSGPYEQYF; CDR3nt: TGTGCCAGCAGTCGCACTAGCGGCCCCTACGAGCAGTACTTC
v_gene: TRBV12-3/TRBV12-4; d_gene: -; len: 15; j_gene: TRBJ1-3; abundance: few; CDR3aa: CASSDRRIPGNTIYF; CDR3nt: TGTGCCAGCAGTGACCGACGGATTCCTGGAAACACCATATATTTT
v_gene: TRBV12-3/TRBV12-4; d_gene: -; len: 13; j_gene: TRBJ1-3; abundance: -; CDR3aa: CASSTRQVRAIYF; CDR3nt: TGTGCCAGCAGTACAAGACAGGTTCGAGCCATATATTTT
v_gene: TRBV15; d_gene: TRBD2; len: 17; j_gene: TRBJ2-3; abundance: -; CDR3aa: CATSRDTLAGTTDTQYF; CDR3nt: TGTGCCACCAGCAGAGATACCCTAGCGGGGACCACAGATACGCAGTATTTT
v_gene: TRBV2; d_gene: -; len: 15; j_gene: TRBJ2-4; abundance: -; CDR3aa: CASSDEGKAKNIQYF; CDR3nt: TGTGCCAGCAGTGATGAGGGGAAAGCCAAAAACATTCAGTACTTC
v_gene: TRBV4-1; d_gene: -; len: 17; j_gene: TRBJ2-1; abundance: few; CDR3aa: CASSQGRVVLTYNEQFF; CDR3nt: TGCGCCAGCAGCCAAGGACGGGTAGTGCTGACGTACAATGAGCAGTTCTTC
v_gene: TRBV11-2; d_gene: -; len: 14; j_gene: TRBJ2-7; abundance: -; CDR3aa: CASNDDPGPYEQYF; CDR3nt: TGTGCCAGCAACGACGACCCAGGTCCCTACGAGCAGTACTTC
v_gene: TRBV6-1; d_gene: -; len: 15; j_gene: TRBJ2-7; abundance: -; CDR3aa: CASSTSSGSTYEQYF; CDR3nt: TGTGCCAGCAGCACCTCGTCGGGATCGACCTACGAGCAGTACTTC
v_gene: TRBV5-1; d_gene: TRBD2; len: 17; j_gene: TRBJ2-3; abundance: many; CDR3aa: CASSIPLADTSTDTQYF; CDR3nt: TGCGCCAGCAGCATTCCCCTAGCGGATACTTCCACAGATACGCAGTATTTT
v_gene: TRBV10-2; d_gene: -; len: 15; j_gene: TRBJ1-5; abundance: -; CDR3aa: CASSESGVAGQPQHF; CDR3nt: TGCGCCAGCAGTGAGTCTGGGGTAGCGGGTCAGCCCCAGCATTTT
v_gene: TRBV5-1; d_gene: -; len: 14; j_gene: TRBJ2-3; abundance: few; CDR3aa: CASSLEFFTDTQYF; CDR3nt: TGCGCCAGCAGCTTGGAATTTTTCACAGATACGCAGTATTTT
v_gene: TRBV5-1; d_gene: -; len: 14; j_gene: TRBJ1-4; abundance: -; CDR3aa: CASGNQGTNEKLFF; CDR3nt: TGCGCCAGCGGTAATCAGGGGACTAATGAAAAACTGTTTTTT
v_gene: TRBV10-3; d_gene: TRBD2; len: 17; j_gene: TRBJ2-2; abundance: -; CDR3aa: CAISESYSGAGTGELFF; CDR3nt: TGTGCCATCAGTGAGTCGTATAGCGGGGCTGGCACCGGGGAGCTGTTTTTT
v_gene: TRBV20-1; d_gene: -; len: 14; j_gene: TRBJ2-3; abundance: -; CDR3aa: CSAGAVLDLDTQYF; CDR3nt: TGCAGTGCTGGCGCAGTCCTAGACTTGGATACGCAGTATTTT
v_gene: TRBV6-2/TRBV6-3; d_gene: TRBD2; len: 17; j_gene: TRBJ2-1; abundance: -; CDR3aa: CASSYSISGSTYNEQFF; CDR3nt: TGTGCCAGCAGTTACTCCATTAGCGGGAGCACCTACAATGAGCAGTTCTTC
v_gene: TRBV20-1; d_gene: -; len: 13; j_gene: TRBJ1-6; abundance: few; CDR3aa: CSAREDRNSPLHF; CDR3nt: TGCAGTGCTAGAGAGGACCGTAATTCACCCCTCCACTTT
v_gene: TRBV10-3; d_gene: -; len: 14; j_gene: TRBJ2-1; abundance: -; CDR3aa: CAISSRLVDNEQFF; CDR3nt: TGTGCCATCAGCTCAAGACTAGTCGACAATGAGCAGTTCTTC
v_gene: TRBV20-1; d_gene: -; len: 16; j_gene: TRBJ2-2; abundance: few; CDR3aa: CSARALLPANTGELFF; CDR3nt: TGCAGTGCTAGGGCCCTGCTACCTGCGAACACCGGGGAGCTGTTTTTT
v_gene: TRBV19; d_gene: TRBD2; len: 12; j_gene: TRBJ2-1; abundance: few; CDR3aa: CASRREDNEQFF; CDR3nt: TGTGCCAGTAGGCGGGAGGACAATGAGCAGTTCTTC
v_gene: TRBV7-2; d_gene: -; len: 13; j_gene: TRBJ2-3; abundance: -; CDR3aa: CASSLRPTDTQYF; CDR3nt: TGTGCCAGCAGCTTAAGGCCCACAGATACGCAGTATTTT
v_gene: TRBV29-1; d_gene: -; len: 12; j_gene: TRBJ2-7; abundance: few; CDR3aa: CSVARDHYEQYF; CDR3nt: TGCAGCGTTGCGCGGGACCACTACGAGCAGTACTTC
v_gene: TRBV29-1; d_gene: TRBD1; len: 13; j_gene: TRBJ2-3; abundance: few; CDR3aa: CSVFGQGGDTQYF; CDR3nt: TGCAGCGTCTTCGGACAGGGTGGAGATACGCAGTATTTT
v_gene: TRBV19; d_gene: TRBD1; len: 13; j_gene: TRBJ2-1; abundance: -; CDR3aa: CASKTGYYNEQFF; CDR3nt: TGTGCCAGTAAGACAGGGTACTACAATGAGCAGTTCTTC
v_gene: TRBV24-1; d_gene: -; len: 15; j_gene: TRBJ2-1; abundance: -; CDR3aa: CATSDLDRTYNEQFF; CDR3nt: TGTGCCACCAGTGATCTTGACAGGACCTACAATGAGCAGTTCTTC
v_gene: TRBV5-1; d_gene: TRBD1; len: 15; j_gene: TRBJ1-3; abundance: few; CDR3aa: CASSLGQGDGNTIYF; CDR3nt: TGCGCCAGCAGCTTGGGCCAGGGGGATGGAAACACCATATATTTT
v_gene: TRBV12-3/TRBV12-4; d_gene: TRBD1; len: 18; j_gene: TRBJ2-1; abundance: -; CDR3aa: CASSFLGFGWTGDNEQFF; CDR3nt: TGTGCCAGCAGTTTTTTAGGGTTTGGGTGGACAGGGGACAATGAGCAGTTCTTC
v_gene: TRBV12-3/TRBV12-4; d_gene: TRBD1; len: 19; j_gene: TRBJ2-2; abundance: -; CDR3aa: CASSPGQGFFGRNTGELFF; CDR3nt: TGTGCCAGCAGTCCTGGACAGGGTTTTTTCGGGAGGAACACCGGGGAGCTGTTTTTT
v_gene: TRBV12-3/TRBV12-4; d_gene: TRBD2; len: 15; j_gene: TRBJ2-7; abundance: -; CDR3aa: CASSQRLAGSYEQYF; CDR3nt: TGTGCCAGCAGCCAGAGACTAGCGGGAAGCTACGAGCAGTACTTC
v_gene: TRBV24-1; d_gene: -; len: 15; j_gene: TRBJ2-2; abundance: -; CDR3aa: CATSDGQTSTGELFF; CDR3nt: TGTGCCACCAGTGATGGACAGACAAGCACCGGGGAGCTGTTTTTT
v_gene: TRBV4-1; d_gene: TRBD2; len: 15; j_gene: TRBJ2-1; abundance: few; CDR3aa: CASSPLSGSYNEQFF; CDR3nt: TGCGCCAGCAGCCCCCTTAGCGGGAGCTACAATGAGCAGTTCTTC
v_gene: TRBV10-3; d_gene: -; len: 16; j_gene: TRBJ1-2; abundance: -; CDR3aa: CAISESGQGLSRGYTF; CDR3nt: TGTGCCATCAGTGAGTCTGGTCAGGGGTTGAGTAGAGGCTACACCTTC
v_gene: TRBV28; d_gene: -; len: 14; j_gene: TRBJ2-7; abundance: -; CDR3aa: CASRGPITIHEQYF; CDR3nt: TGTGCCAGCAGAGGACCGATCACAATCCACGAGCAGTACTTC
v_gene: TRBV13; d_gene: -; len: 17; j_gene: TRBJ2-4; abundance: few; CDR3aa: CASSLGQTGYSGDIQYF; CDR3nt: TGTGCCAGCAGCTTAGGCCAAACAGGGTACTCAGGTGACATTCAGTACTTC
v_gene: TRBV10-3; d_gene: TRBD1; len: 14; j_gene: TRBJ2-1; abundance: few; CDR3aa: CAIRGQTAADEQFF; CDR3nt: TGTGCCATCAGGGGACAGACTGCCGCTGATGAGCAGTTCTTC
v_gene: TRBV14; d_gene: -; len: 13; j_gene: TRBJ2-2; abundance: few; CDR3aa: CASSQGPAGELFF; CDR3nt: TGTGCCAGCAGCCAAGGTCCCGCCGGGGAGCTGTTTTTT
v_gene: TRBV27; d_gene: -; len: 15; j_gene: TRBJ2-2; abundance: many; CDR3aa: CASSQQSANTGELFF; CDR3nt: TGTGCCAGCAGCCAGCAATCCGCGAACACCGGGGAGCTGTTTTTT
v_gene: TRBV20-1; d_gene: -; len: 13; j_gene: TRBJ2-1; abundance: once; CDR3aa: CSGGEGPYNEQFF; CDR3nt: TGCAGTGGGGGTGAGGGCCCCTACAATGAGCAGTTCTTC
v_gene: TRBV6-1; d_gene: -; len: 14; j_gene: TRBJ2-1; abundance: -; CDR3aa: CASSERGTYNEQFF; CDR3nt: TGTGCCAGCAGTGAACGGGGAACCTACAATGAGCAGTTCTTC
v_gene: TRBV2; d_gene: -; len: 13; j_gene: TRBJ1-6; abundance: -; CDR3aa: CASTPGENSPLHF; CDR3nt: TGTGCCAGCACCCCCGGGGAGAATTCACCCCTCCACTTT
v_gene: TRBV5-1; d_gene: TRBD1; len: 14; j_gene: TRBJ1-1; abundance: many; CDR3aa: CASSPQGAGTEAFF; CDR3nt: TGCGCCAGCAGTCCTCAGGGGGCTGGCACTGAAGCTTTCTTT
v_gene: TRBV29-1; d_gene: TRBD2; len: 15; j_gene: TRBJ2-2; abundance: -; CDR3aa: CSVGLAGVITGELFF; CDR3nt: TGCAGCGTTGGGCTAGCGGGAGTGATAACCGGGGAGCTGTTTTTT